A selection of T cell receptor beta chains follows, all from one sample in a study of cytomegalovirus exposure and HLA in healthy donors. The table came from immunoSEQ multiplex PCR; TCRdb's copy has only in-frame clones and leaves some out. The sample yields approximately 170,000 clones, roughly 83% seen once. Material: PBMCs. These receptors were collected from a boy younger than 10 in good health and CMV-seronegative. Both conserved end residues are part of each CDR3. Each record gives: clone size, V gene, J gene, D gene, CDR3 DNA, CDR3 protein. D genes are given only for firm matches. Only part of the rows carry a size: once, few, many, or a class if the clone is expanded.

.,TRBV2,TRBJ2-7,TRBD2,TGTGCCAGCAGTGGACTAGCGGTTTCCTACGAGCAGTACTTC,CASSGLAVSYEQYF
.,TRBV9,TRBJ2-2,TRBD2,TGTGCCAGCAGCGTAGAGGATAGCGGGGGGACATGGAACACCGGGGAGCTGTTTTTT,CASSVEDSGGTWNTGELFF
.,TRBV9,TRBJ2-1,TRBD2,TGTGCCAGCAGCGCCCGACTAGCGGCCATTACCGTGGAGCAGTTCTTC,CASSARLAAITVEQFF
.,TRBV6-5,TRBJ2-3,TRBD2,TGTGCCAGCACCAACTCGGGGGGTTCGCAGTATTTT,CASTNSGGSQYF
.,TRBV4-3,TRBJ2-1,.,TGCGCCAGCAGCCAAGGACTTGGGGAGCGGTCCTACAATGAGCAGTTCTTC,CASSQGLGERSYNEQFF
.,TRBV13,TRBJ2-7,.,TGTGCCAGCAGCTTACGGGACTCCTACGAGCAGTACTTC,CASSLRDSYEQYF
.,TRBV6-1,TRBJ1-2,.,TGTGCCAGCAGTGAATGGGGCATCCCCGGCTACACCTTC,CASSEWGIPGYTF
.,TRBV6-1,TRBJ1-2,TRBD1,TGTGCCAGCACGACGACAGGGGCTGGCTACACCTTC,CASTTTGAGYTF
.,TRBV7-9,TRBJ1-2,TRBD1,TGTGCCAGCAGCTCAACAGGGGCCCCTAACTATGGCTACACCTTC,CASSSTGAPNYGYTF
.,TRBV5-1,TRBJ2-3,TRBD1,TGCGCCAGCAGCTTGAAGGAACAGGGGAGCACAGATACGCAGTATTTT,CASSLKEQGSTDTQYF
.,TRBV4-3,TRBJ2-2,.,TGCGCCAGCAGCCAAGATAACCGATGGGTGGGAGGAGGCACCGGGGAGCTGTTTTTT,CASSQDNRWVGGGTGELFF
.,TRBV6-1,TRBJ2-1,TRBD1,TGTGCCAGCTTATTGACAGGGAGTTACAATGAGCAGTTCTTC,CASLLTGSYNEQFF
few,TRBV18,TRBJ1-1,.,TGTGCCAGCTCACCACGAATCAATGCCCATGAGATTAACAGCCCGAACACTGAAGCTTTCTTT,CASSPRINAHEINSPNTEAFF
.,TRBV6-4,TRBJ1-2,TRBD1,TGTGCCAGCAGTGAAAATCCGAACAGGGGGGACTATGGCTACACCTTC,CASSENPNRGDYGYTF
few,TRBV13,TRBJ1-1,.,TGTGCCAGCAGCTTAGGATCCGGGGGTCTTGAAGCTTTCTTT,CASSLGSGGLEAFF
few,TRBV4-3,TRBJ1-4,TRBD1,TGCGCCAGCAGCCATTTTGACAGGGGGCCATTGAGGCATGAAAAACTGTTTTTT,CASSHFDRGPLRHEKLFF
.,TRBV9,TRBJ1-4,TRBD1,TGTGCCAGCAGCGTTGACGGGACAGCTAGTGAAAAACTGTTTTTT,CASSVDGTASEKLFF
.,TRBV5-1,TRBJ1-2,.,TGCGCCAGCAGCTTCCGACAGGAAGCTTCGGGAGGCTACACCTTC,CASSFRQEASGGYTF
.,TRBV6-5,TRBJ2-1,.,TGTGCCAGCAGCCACCCCAGGGGCAGCCAGTTCTTC,CASSHPRGSQFF
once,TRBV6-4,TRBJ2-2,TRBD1,TGTGCCAGCAATAGAGTCCGGGACAGGGACTCCGGGGAGCTGTTTTTT,CASNRVRDRDSGELFF
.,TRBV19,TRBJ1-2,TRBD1,TGTGCCAGTAGTCCTTCTTTGACAGGGGGCTATGGCTACACCTTC,CASSPSLTGGYGYTF
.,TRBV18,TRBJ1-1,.,TGTGCCAGCTTCGGGGGGGGCTATTCCCTCGGGATGAACACTGAAGCTTTCTTT,CASFGGGYSLGMNTEAFF
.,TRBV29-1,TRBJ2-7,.,TGCAGCGTACGAGCCGCCGGATCGGAGGAGCAGTACTTC,CSVRAAGSEEQYF
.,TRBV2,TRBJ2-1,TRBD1,TGTGCCAGCAGTGTCGGGACAGGGCGTCCCAATGAGCAGTTCTTC,CASSVGTGRPNEQFF
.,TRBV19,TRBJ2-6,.,TGTGCCAGTATGTCAGACTCTGGGGCCAACGTCCTGACTTTC,CASMSDSGANVLTF
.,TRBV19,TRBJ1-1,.,TGTGCCAGTAGTATAGAGCCAGGAAGAAGGGAAGCTTTCTTT,CASSIEPGRREAFF
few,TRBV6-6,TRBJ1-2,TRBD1,TGTGCCAGCAGTAACCGGGACAGCGGAAATGGCTACACCTTC,CASSNRDSGNGYTF
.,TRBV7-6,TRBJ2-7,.,TGTGCCAGCAGCTTAGCGAGCTTCTACGAGCAGTACTTC,CASSLASFYEQYF
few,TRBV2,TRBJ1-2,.,TGTGCCAGCAAGATTGGGGGGGTTAGGGATGGCTACACCTTC,CASKIGGVRDGYTF
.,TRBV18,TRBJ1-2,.,TGTGCCAGCTCAGCCATGGGTTTGGCAGCACCTGCTAAGGCCGGTAATAATCGGGGCTATGGCTACACCTTC,CASSAMGLAAPAKAGNNRGYGYTF
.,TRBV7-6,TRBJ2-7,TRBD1,TGTGCCAGCAGCGTCGGACAGGGTGTCGGAGCCTACGAGCAGTACTTC,CASSVGQGVGAYEQYF
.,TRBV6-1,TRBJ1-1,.,TGTGCCAGCAACCAGGGGCGCGACACTGAAGCTTTCTTT,CASNQGRDTEAFF
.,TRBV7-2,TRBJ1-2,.,TGTGCCAGCAGCCCCCAATCGGGGGGAAACTATGGCTACACCTTC,CASSPQSGGNYGYTF
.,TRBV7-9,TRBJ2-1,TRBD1,TGTGCCAGCAGCTTATCGACTGGGACAGGGGACAATGAGCAGTTCTTC,CASSLSTGTGDNEQFF
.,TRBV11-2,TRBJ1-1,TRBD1,TGTGCCAGCAGCTTTATGACAGGGGATGGGACTGAAGCTTTCTTT,CASSFMTGDGTEAFF
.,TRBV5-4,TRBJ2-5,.,TGTGCCAGCAGCTTACCAGAAGAGACCCAGTACTTC,CASSLPEETQYF
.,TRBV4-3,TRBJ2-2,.,TGCGCCAGCAGTCTGTGGCGGGGTGCTTCCGGGGAGCTGTTTTTT,CASSLWRGASGELFF
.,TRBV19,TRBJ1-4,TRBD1,TGTGCCAGTAAGGAGCCAGGGGGCTCTCAAAAACTGTTTTTT,CASKEPGGSQKLFF
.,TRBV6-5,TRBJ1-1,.,TGTGCCAGCAGTTACAACAGGAACACTGAAGCTTTCTTT,CASSYNRNTEAFF
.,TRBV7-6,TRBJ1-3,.,TGTGCCAGCAGCTTAGGCGGCCCTGGAAACGCCATATATTTT,CASSLGGPGNAIYF
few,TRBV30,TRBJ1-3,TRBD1,TGTGCCTGGAGTCGACAGGGTATCTCTGGAAACACCATATATTTT,CAWSRQGISGNTIYF